This entry lists 16 T cell receptor beta chains sequenced from one sample in a study of blood T cell repertoires in COVID-19. Assay used: immunoSEQ multiplex PCR; TCRdb lists only in-frame clones, some missing. The sample holds roughly 230,000 clones; over 75% are singletons and the top ten take about 3.2%. The sample consisted of PBMCs or T cells enriched from blood (not recorded which). All receptors come from a woman aged 60 to 75 who had recovered from COVID-19.

This sequence joins TRBV7-2 and TRBJ2-3; D is unresolved. Germline CDR1 and CDR2: SGHTA and FQGNSA. V lost 4 bases to trimming and J lost 0 bases, with 8 bases between them. The CDR3 loop spans 14 amino acids. The DNA of the CDR3 is TGTGCCAGCAGCTCGGTAGCCAGCACAGATACGCAGTATTTT. This codes for CASSSVASTDTQYF. Combining the CDR3 with reference TRBV7-2 and TRBJ2-3 gives the whole variable domain GAGVSQSPSNKVTEKGKDVELRCDPISGHTALYWYRQSLGQGLEFLIYFQGNSAPDKSGLPSDRFSAERTGGSVSTLTIQRTQQEDSAVYLCASSSVASTDTQYFGPGTRLTVL.

In this sample, this clone turned up once. The chain joins TRBV7-9 to TRBJ1-6; D not resolved. Between the trimmed V and J ends, which lost 5 bases and 11 bases, there was a span of 13 bases. Germline CDR1 and CDR2: SEHNR and FQNEAQ (reference sequence). The CDR3 has 13 amino acids. The CDR3 protein is CASSTEDGTPLHF. CDR3 sequence (DNA): TGTGCCAGCAGCACAGAGGACGGGACACCCCTCCACTTT.

The chain links TRBV5-5 to TRBJ2-2, with TRBD1 as a possible D gene (6 bases). CDR3 length: 16 residues. V was pared by 2 bases and J by 0 bases, with 11 bases between. Germline V gene lookup returns CDR1 SGHKS and CDR2 YYEKEE (reference sequence). The CDR3 sequence is CASSFFRGTNTGELFF. As DNA, the CDR3 is TGTGCCAGCAGCTTCTTCAGGGGTACGAACACCGGGGAGCTGTTTTTT.

The rearrangement uses TRBV14 and TRBJ2-3; D perhaps matches TRBD2 (5 bases). The CDR3 is 13 residues long. The germline V gene encodes CDR1 SGHDN and CDR2 FVKESK. Trimming pared 4 bases from V and 1 base from J, leaving 6 bases between. CDR3 residues: CASSLGGTDTQYF. The CDR3 DNA reads as TGTGCCAGCAGCCTCGGGGGCACAGATACGCAGTATTTT.

The chain combines TRBV27 with TRBJ2-7; maybe TRBD1 (5 bases). The CDR3 has 15 residues. V was trimmed by 3 bases and J by 2 bases, leaving 14 bases between them. Germline V gene data show CDR1 as MNHEY and CDR2 as SMNVEV (reference sequence). This chain's CDR3 is CASSLDTQIPYEQYF. CDR3 nucleotides: TGTGCCAGCAGTTTGGACACGCAAATTCCCTACGAGCAGTACTTC.

This chain joins TRBV19 and TRBJ1-1; D unresolved. The CDR3 has 13 amino acids. From germline, CDR1 is LNHDA and CDR2 SQIVND (reference sequence). V was shortened by 8 bases and J by 5 bases, with 15 bases between the two germline ends. The CDR3 bases are TGTGCCAGTGCGAATTTGAGGGAGACTGAAGCTTTCTTT. Residues: CASANLRETEAFF. Combining the CDR3 with reference TRBV19 and TRBJ1-1 gives the whole variable domain DGGITQSPKYLFRKEGQNVTLSCEQNLNHDAMYWYRQDPGQGLRLIYYSQIVNDFQKGDIAEGYSVSREKKESFPLTVTSAQKNPTAFYLCASANLRETEAFFGQGTRLTVV.

The rearrangement uses TRBV3-1 (or the pseudogene TRBV3-2) and TRBJ2-3; possibly TRBD1 for D (7 bases). This CDR3 comprises 13 residues. Trimming took off 7 bases at V and 4 bases at J, with 12 bases between the two ends. Germline V gene sequence: CDR1 LGHDT, CDR2 YNNKEL (reference sequence). The chain's CDR3 is CASNQGGADTQYF. CDR3 sequence (DNA): TGTGCCAGCAACCAGGGGGGTGCAGATACGCAGTATTTT.

This clone was picked up one time. This sequence joins TRBV29-1 and TRBJ2-2; 11 bases map to TRBD2. The J segment lost 9 bases and the V segment lost 4 bases, leaving 7 bases of the junction unmatched. Germline V lookup: CDR1 SQVTM, CDR2 ANQGSEA. This CDR3 is 14 amino acids long. CDR3: CSVGASGGPRELFF. The CDR3 DNA sequence: TGCAGCGTTGGAGCTAGCGGGGGGCCGCGGGAGCTGTTTTTT.

J is TRBJ1-1 and V is TRBV6-5; 7 nucleotides match TRBD1. V shed 5 bases, J shed 5 bases, and the junction held 8 bases outside the gene matches. The CDR3 spans 14 residues. Germline lookup yields CDR1 MNHEY and CDR2 SVGAGI. The CDR3 region is CASSRDRVQTEAFF. The CDR3 DNA reads as TGTGCCAGCAGTCGAGACAGGGTGCAGACTGAAGCTTTCTTT.

V and J are TRBV7-2 and TRBJ1-6; D is unresolved. Germline V gives CDR1 SGHTA, CDR2 FQGNSA. V was pared by 1 base and J by 7 bases, with 8 bases between. This CDR3 spans 14 amino acids. CDR3 nucleotides: TGTGCCAGCAGCTTAGGCTCTCAGAATTCACCCCTCCACTTT. This codes for CASSLGSQNSPLHF.

V is TRBV5-4 and J is TRBJ1-1; TRBD1 might be the D (6 bases). Trimming took off 2 bases at V and 4 bases at J, with 12 bases between the two ends. The germline CDR1 and CDR2 sequences are SGHNT and YYREEE (reference sequence). The CDR3 consists of 14 residues. The DNA of the CDR3 is TGTGCCAGCAGCTTTGGGAGGGGGGCCACTGAAGCTTTCTTT. Protein product: CASSFGRGATEAFF.

The chain employs TRBV4-3 and TRBJ1-3; 9 nucleotides agree with TRBD1. CDR1 and CDR2 (germline): LGHNA, YSLEER. The CDR3 is made up of 15 amino acids. V lost 3 bases and J lost 8; bases outside the gene matches: 8. In DNA form, the CDR3 reads TGCGCCAGCAGCCAGGCCGGGACAGGGCAGGACACCATATATTTT. Residues: CASSQAGTGQDTIYF.

This chain joins TRBV2 and TRBJ1-2; 9 bases align to TRBD1. J lost 0 bases, V lost 6 bases, and 8 bases had no gene match. This CDR3 spans 16 amino acids. CDR1 is SNHLY, CDR2 FYNNEI, per germline. The CDR3 DNA sequence: TGTGCCAGCAGAGGGACAGGGAATTGGGCTAACTATGGCTACACCTTC. The encoded protein is CASRGTGNWANYGYTF.

CDR3 residues: CASHDIGQGSDTQYF. The CDR3 DNA sequence: TGTGCCAGTCACGACATTGGACAGGGCTCTGATACGCAGTATTTT. The V gene is TRBV19, the J gene TRBJ2-3; 8 positions agree with TRBD1. The CDR3 runs 15 residues. Looked up from germline, CDR1 is LNHDA and CDR2 is SQIVND (reference sequence). Losses at the gene ends were 8 bases for V and 6 bases for J; bases not matched to a gene: 13.

This clone was observed a single time. The V and J genes are TRBV10-3 and TRBJ2-3; D not resolved. Deletions cut 1 base from V and 3 bases from J, with 11 bases between. Germline V gene data show CDR1 as ENHRY and CDR2 as SYGVKD. The CDR3 is 15 amino acids. The CDR3 region has the DNA TGTGCCATCAGTGAGTTGGGCCCTGGGACAGATACGCAGTATTTT. Encoded protein: CAISELGPGTDTQYF.

This chain links TRBV27 with TRBJ2-3; 12 nucleotides line up with TRBD2. The germline V gene has CDR1 MNHEY and CDR2 SMNVEV (reference sequence). The V and J ends lost 5 bases and 7 bases, in that order; junction bases with no gene match: 4. The CDR3 totals 14 residues. In nucleotides, the CDR3 is TGTGCCAGCAGTCCCGGACTAGCGGGACATACGCAGTATTTT. It translates to CASSPGLAGHTQYF.